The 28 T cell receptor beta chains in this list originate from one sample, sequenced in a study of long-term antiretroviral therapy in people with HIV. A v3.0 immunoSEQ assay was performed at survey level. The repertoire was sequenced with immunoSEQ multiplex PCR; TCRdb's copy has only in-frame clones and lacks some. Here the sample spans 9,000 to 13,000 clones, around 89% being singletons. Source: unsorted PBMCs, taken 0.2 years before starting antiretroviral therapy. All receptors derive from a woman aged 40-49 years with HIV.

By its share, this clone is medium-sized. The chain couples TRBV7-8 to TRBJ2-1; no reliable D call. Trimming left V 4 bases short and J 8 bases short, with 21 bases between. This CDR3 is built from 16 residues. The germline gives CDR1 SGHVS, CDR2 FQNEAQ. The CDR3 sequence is CASSSTAPGLDDEQFF. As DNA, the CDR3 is TGTGCCAGCAGCTCGACCGCCCCTGGTCTCGACGATGAGCAGTTCTTC.

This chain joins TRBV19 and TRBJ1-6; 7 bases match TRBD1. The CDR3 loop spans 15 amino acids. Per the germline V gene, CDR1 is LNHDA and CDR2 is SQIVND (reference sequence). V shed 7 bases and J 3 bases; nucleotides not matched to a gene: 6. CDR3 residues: CASTDRPDYNSPLHF. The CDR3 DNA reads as TGTGCCAGTACGGACAGGCCCGACTATAATTCACCCCTCCACTTT.

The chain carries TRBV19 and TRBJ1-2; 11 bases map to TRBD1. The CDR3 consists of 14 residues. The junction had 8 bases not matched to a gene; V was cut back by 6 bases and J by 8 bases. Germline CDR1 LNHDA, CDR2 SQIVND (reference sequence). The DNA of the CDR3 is TGTGCCAGTAGACCAATGGACAGGGGGCTCGGCTACACCTTC. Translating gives CASRPMDRGLGYTF.

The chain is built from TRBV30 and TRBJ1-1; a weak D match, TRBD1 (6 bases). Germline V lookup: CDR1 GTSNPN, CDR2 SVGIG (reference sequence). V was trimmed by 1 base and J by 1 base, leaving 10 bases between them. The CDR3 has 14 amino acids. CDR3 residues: CAWSEGRGNTEAFF. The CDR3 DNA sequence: TGTGCCTGGAGTGAAGGCAGGGGGAACACTGAAGCTTTCTTT.

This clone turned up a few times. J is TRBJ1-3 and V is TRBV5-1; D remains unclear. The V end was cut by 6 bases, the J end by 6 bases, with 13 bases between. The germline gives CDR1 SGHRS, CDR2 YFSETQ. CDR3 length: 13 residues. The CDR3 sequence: CASTSNGENTIYF. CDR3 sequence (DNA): TGCGCCAGCACCTCAAATGGAGAAAACACCATATATTTT.

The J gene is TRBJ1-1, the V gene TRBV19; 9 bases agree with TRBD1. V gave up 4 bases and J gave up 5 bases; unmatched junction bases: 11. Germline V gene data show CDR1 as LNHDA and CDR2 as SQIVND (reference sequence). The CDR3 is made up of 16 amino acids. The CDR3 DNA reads TGTGCCAGTAGTAAGGACAGGGGACGAATGGTGACTGAAGCTTTCTTT. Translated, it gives CASSKDRGRMVTEAFF.

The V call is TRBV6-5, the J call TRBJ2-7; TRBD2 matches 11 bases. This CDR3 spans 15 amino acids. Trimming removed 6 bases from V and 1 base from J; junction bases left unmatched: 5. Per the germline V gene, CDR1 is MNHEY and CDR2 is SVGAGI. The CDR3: CASRLRLAGSYEQYF. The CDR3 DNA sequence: TGTGCCAGCAGGCTACGACTAGCGGGGTCCTACGAGCAGTACTTC.

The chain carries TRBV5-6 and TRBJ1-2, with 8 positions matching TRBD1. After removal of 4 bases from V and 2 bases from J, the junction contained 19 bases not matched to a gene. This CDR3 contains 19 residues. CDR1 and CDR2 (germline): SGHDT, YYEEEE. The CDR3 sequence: CASSVNYGGTGNRNYGYTF. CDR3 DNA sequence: TGTGCCAGCAGCGTAAATTACGGAGGGACAGGAAATCGGAACTATGGCTACACCTTC.

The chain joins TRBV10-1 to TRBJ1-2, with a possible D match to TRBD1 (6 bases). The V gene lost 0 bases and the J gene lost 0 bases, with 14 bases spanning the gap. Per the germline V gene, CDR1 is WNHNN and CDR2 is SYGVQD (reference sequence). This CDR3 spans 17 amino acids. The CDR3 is CASSESGGVKANYGYTF. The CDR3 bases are TGCGCCAGCAGTGAGTCGGGGGGCGTTAAGGCTAACTATGGCTACACCTTC.

CDR3 amino acids: CASRTGGRYEQYF. CDR3 nucleotides: TGTGCCAGCAGGACAGGGGGCCGCTACGAGCAGTACTTC. The chain recombines TRBV7-8 with TRBJ2-7, with 10 bases that match TRBD1. The germline V gene encodes CDR1 SGHVS and CDR2 FQNEAQ. Germline trimming cut 6 bases from V and 3 bases from J; bases unmatched to any gene: 2. This CDR3 is 13 amino acids long.

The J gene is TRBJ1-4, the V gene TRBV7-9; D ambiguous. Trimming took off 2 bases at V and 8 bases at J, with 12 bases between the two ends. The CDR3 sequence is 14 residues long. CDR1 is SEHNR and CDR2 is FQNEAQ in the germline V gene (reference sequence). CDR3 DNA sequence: TGTGCCAGCAGCTTAAAGGACGGAGGAGAAAAACTGTTTTTT. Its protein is CASSLKDGGEKLFF.

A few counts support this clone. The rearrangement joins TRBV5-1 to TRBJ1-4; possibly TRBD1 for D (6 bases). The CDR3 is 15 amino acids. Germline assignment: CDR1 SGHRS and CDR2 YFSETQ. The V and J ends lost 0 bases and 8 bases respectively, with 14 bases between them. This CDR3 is CASSLVSGGKEKLFF. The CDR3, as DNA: TGCGCCAGCAGCTTGGTGTCGGGGGGCAAGGAAAAACTGTTTTTT. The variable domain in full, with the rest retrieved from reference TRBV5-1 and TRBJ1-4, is KAGVTQTPRYLIKTRGQQVTLSCSPISGHRSVSWYQQTPGQGLQFLFEYFSETQRNKGNFPGRFSGRQFSNSRSEMNVSTLELGDSALYLCASSLVSGGKEKLFFGSGTQLSVL.

CDR3 in DNA: TGTGCCTGGGGACAGAACACCGGGGAGCTGTTTTTT. Protein product: CAWGQNTGELFF. The chain links TRBV30 to TRBJ2-2, with a possible D match to TRBD1 (5 bases). CDR1 and CDR2 from the germline V gene are GTSNPN and SVGIG (reference sequence). Trimming shortened V by 5 bases and J by 1 base, and 5 bases separated the two germline ends. The CDR3 length is 12 residues.

Here the CDR3 reads CASSWDWTGNSPLHF. The CDR3 bases are TGTGCCAGCAGTTGGGACTGGACTGGGAATTCACCCCTCCACTTT. This chain links TRBV27 with TRBJ1-6; the D gene is possibly TRBD1 (5 bases). This CDR3 comprises 15 residues. Germline CDR1 MNHEY, CDR2 SMNVEV (reference sequence). V lost 4 bases and J 7 bases, leaving 14 bases between the germline ends.

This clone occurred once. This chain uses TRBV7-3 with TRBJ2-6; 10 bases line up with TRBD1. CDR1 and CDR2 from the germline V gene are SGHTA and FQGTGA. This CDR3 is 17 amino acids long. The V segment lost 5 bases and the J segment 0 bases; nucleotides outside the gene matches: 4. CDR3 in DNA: TGTGCCAGCAGCCCCGGGACAGGGGTCTCTGGGGCCAACGTCCTGACTTTC. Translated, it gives CASSPGTGVSGANVLTF.

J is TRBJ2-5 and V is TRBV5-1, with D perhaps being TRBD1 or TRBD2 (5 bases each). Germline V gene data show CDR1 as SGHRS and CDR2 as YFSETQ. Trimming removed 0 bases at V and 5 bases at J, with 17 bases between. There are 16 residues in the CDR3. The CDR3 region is CASSLGGRGDGETQYF. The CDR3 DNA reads TGCGCCAGCAGCTTGGGGGGTAGGGGAGACGGCGAGACCCAGTACTTC.

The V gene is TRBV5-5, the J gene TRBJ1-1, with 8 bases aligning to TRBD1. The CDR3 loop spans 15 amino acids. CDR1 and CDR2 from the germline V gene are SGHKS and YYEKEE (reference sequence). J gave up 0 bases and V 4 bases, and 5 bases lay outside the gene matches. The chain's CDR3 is CASSGTGGMNTEAFF. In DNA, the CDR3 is TGTGCCAGCAGCGGCACAGGGGGGATGAACACTGAAGCTTTCTTT.

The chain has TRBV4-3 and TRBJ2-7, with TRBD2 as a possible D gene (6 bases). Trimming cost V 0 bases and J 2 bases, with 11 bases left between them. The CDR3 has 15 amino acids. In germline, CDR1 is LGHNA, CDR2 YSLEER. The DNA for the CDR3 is TGCGCCAGCAGCCAAGATTACAGGACTACCTACGAGCAGTACTTC. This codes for CASSQDYRTTYEQYF.

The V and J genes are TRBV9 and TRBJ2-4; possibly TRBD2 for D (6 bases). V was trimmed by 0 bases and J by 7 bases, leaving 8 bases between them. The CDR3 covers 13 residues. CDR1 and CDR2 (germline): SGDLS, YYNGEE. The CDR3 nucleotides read TGTGCCAGCAGCGTAGGGGGGGACAACATTCAGTACTTC. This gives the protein CASSVGGDNIQYF. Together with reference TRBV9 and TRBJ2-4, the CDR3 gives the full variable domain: DSGVTQTPKHLITATGQRVTLRCSPRSGDLSVYWYQQSLDQGLQFLIQYYNGEERAKGNILERFSAQQFPDLHSELNLSSLELGDSALYFCASSVGGDNIQYFGAGTRLSVL.

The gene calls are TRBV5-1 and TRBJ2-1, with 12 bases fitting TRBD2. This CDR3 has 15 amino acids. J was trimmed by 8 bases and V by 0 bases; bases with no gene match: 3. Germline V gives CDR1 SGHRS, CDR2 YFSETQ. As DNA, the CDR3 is TGCGCCAGCAGCTTGGTGTCTAGCGGGGGGGATGAGCAGTTCTTC. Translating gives CASSLVSSGGDEQFF.

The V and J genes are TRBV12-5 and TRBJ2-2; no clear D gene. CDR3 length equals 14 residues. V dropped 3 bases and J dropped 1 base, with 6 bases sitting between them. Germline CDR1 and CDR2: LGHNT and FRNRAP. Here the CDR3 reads CASGLRENTGELFF. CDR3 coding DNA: TGTGCTAGTGGTTTAAGGGAGAACACCGGGGAGCTGTTTTTT. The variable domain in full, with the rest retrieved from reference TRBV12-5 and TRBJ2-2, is DARVTQTPRHKVTEMGQEVTMRCQPILGHNTVFWYRQTMMQGLELLAYFRNRAPLDDSGMPKDRFSAEMPDATLATLKIQPSEPRDSAVYFCASGLRENTGELFFGEGSRLTVL.

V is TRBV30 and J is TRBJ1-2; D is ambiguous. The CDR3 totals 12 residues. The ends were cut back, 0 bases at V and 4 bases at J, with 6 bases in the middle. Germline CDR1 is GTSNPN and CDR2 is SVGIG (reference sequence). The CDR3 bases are TGTGCCTGGAGTGTGACGGGCTATGGCTACACCTTC. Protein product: CAWSVTGYGYTF.

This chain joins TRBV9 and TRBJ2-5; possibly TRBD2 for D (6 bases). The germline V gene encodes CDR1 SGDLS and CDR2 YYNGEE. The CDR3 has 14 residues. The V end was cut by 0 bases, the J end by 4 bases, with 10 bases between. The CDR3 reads CASSVGTIRETQYF. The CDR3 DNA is TGTGCCAGCAGCGTAGGGACTATCCGAGAGACCCAGTACTTC.

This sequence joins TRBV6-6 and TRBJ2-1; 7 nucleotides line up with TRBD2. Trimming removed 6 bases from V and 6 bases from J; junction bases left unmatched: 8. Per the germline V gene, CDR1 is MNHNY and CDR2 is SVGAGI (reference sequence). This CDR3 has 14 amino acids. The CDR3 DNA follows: TGTGCCAGCAGCGGGGGGATGGTCGTCAATGAGCAGTTCTTC. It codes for CASSGGMVVNEQFF.

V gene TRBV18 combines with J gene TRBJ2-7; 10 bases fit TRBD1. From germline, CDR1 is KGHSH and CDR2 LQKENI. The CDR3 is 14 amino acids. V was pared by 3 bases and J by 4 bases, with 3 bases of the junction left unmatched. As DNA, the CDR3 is TGTGCCAGCTCACCGGGACAGGGGACGTACGAGCAGTACTTC. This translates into CASSPGQGTYEQYF.

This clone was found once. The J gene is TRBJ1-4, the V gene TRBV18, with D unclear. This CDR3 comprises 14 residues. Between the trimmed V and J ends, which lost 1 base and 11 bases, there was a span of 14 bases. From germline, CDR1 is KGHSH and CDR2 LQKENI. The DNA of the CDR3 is TGTGCCAGCTCACCACAAGGGAGTGAAGCCAAACTGTTTTTT. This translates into CASSPQGSEAKLFF.

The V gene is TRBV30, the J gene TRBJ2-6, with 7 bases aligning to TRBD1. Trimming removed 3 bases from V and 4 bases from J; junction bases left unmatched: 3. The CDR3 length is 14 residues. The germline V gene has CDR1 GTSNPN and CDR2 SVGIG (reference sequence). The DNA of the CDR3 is TGTGCCTGGAGAACAGGGGAGGGGGCCAACGTCCTGACTTTC. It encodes CAWRTGEGANVLTF.

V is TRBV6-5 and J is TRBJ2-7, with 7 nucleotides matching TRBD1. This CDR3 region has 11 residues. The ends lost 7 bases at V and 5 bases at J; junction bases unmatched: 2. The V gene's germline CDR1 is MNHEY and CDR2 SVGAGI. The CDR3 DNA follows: TGTGCCAGCAACGACAGGGACGAGCAGTACTTC. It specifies CASNDRDEQYF.